This T cell receptor (beta chain) was captured by sequencing in a study of T cell repertoires in cytomegalovirus infection. Overall study context: Indicated by public TCR beta signatures were CMV infection and matching HLA type. Study-wide points: There were carriers of CMV plus the relevant HLA, and cumulative public TCR beta family frequency identified them.

CDR1 is LGHDT and CDR2 is YNNKEL in the germline V gene (reference sequence). The CDR3 runs to 14 residues. J lost 5 bases, V lost 3 bases, and 6 bases had no gene match. TCRdb called the reads again in MiXCR, with one record for every CDR3 protein. The sample records around 900,000 distinct CDR3 sequences, roughly 30% being singletons. As regards this clonotype: The antigen is undetermined.

This TCR was sampled from a human donor in good health (CMV status not recorded). Some clones in this sample may be carry-over from other donors' samples. The chain couples TRBV3-1 to TRBJ2-5; 7 bases line up with TRBD2. Sequencing used cultured CD8+ T cells from PBMCs, obtained from culture after CMV antigen stimulation. The CDR3 region is CASSHGTTRETQYF. CDR3 bases: TGTGCCAGCAGCCACGGGACTACGAGGGAGACCCAGTACTTC.